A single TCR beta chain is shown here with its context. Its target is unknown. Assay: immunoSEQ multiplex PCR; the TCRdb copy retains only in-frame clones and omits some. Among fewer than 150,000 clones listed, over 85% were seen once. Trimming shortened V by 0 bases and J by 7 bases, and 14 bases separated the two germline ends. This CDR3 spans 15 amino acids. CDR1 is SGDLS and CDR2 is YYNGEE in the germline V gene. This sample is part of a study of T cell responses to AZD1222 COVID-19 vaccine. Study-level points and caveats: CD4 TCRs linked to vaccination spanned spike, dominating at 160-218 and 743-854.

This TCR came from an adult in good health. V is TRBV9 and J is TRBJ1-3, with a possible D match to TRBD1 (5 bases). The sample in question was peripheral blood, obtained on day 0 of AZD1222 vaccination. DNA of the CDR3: TGTGCCAGCAGCGTAGGCGGGACTGGAGAGAACACCATATATTTT. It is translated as CASSVGGTGENTIYF.